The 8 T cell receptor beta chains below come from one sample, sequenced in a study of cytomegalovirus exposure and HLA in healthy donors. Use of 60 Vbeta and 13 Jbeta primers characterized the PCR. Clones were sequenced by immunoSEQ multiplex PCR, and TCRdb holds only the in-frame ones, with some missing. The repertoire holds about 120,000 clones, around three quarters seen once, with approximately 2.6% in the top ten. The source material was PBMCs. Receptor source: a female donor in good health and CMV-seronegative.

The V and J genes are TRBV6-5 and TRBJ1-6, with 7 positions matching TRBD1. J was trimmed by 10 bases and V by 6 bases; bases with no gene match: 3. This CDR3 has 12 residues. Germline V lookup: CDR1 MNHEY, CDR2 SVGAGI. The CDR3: CASRRDRSPLHF. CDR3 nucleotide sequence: TGTGCCAGCAGGAGGGACAGATCACCCCTCCACTTT.

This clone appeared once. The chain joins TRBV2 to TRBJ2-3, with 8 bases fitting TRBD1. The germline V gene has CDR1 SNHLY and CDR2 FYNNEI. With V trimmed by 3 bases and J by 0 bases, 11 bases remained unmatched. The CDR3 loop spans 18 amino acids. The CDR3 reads CASSDDRGQGVSTDTQYF. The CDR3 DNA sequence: TGTGCCAGCAGTGATGACAGGGGACAAGGGGTTAGCACAGATACGCAGTATTTT.

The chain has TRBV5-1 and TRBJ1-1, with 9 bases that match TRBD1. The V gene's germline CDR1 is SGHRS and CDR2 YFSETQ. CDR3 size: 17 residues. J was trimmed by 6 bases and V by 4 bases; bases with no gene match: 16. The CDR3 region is CASSLPKAGTGFAEAFF. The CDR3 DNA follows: TGCGCCAGCAGCCTCCCGAAGGCCGGGACAGGGTTCGCTGAAGCTTTCTTT.

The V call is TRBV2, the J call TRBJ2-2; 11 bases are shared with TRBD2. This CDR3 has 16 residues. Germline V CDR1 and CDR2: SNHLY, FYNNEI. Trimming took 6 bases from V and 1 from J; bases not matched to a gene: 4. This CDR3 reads CASSPLAGGNTGELFF. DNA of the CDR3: TGTGCCAGCAGCCCTCTAGCGGGGGGGAACACCGGGGAGCTGTTTTTT.

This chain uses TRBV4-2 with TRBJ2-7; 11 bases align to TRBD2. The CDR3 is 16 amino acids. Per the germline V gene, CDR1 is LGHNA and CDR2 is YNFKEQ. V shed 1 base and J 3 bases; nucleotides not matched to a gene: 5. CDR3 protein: CASSQGTSGLSYEQYF. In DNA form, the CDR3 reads TGTGCCAGCAGCCAAGGGACTAGCGGGTTGAGCTACGAGCAGTACTTC.

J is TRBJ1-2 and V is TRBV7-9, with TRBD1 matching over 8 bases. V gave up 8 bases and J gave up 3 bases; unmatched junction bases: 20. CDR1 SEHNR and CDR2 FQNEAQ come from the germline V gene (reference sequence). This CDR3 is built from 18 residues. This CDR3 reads CASDYGKVAGGEYYGYTF. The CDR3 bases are TGTGCCAGCGACTACGGAAAGGTTGCAGGGGGCGAATACTATGGCTACACCTTC. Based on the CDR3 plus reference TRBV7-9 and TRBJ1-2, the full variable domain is DTGVSQNPRHKITKRGQNVTFRCDPISEHNRLYWYRQTLGQGPEFLTYFQNEAQLEKSRLLSDRFSAERPKGSFSTLEIQRTEQGDSAMYLCASDYGKVAGGEYYGYTFGSGTRLTVV.

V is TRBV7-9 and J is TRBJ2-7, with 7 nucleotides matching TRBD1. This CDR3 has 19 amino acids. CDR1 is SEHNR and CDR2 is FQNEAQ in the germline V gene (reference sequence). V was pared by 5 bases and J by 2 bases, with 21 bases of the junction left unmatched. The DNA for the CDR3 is TGTGCCAGCAGCACGACAGGGCGAGGGTGGGGCCTGGACCCCTACGAGCAGTACTTC. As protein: CASSTTGRGWGLDPYEQYF.

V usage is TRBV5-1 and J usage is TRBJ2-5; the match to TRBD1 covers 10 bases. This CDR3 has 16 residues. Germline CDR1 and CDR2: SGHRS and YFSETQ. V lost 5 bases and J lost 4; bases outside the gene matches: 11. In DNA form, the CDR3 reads TGCGCCAGCAGAAGGGAGGGGACAGGGGTAGGAGAGACCCAGTACTTC. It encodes CASRREGTGVGETQYF.